Listed below are T cell receptor beta chains from one sample, sequenced in a study of T cells in Graves' hyperthyroidism and ophthalmopathy. A single record per CDR3 protein comes from TCRdb applying MiXCR to the multiplex PCR reads. The repertoire holds 300,000 to 350,000 distinct CDR3 sequences, with roughly 20% as singletons. The source material was blood. Receptors were obtained from a woman aged 40 to 50 with Graves' ophthalmopathy. CDR3s include the opening cysteine and the closing phenylalanine or tryptophan. D genes are given only for firm matches. Some rows have no size entry. The others give once, few or many, or a class for an expanded clone.

>-|TRBV4-1|few|TRBJ2-6
CASSQVPSDYSGANVLTF
TGCGCCAGCAGCCAAGTCCCCAGCGATTACTCTGGGGCCAACGTCCTGACTTTC
>TRBD1|TRBV19|-|TRBJ1-5
CASSTPTGYSNQPQHF
TGTGCCAGTAGTACCCCGACAGGGTATAGCAATCAGCCCCAGCATTTT
>-|TRBV29-1|many|TRBJ1-3
CSVAGGAWGNTIYF
TGCAGCGTAGCCGGCGGGGCATGGGGAAACACCATATATTTT
>TRBD2|TRBV20-1|many|TRBJ2-2
CSAAYGGAGELFF
TGCAGTGCTGCCTATGGGGGGGCCGGGGAGCTGTTTTTT
>-|TRBV6-1|few|TRBJ2-7
CASRPHRGGEYEQYF
TGTGCCAGCAGGCCCCATCGCGGAGGCGAGTACGAGCAGTACTTC
>TRBD2|TRBV7-2|many|TRBJ2-5
CASSPRRAGEGTQYF
TGTGCCAGCAGCCCGCGGAGAGCGGGAGAAGGGACCCAGTACTTC
>-|TRBV6-2/TRBV6-3|many|TRBJ2-7
CASKSSGSYEQYF
TGTGCCAGCAAGTCGAGTGGCTCCTACGAGCAGTACTTC
>-|TRBV4-2|many|TRBJ2-7
CASSQDGRGEQYF
TGTGCCAGCAGCCAAGACGGAAGAGGGGAGCAGTACTTC
>-|TRBV28|many|TRBJ2-7
CASSLRTEISYEQYF
TGTGCCAGCAGCCTTCGGACAGAGATATCATACGAGCAGTACTTC
>-|TRBV28|many|TRBJ2-7
CASSFRGRPYEQYF
TGTGCCAGCAGTTTCCGAGGCAGGCCCTACGAGCAGTACTTC
>TRBD1|TRBV5-1|many|TRBJ1-1
CASSLRTGGNTEAFF
TGCGCCAGCAGCTTAAGGACAGGGGGGAACACTGAAGCTTTCTTT
>-|TRBV28|-|TRBJ1-1
CASSQSGKTEAFF
TGTGCCAGCAGTCAGAGCGGGAAGACTGAAGCTTTCTTT
>-|TRBV20-1|many|TRBJ1-2
CSASTHTF
TGCAGTGCTAGTACCCACACCTTC
>-|TRBV28|-|TRBJ2-6
CASRSISGANVLTF
TGTGCCAGCCGAAGCATATCGGGGGCCAACGTCCTGACTTTC
>-|TRBV12-3/TRBV12-4|many|TRBJ2-5
CASSSAGADRETQYF
TGTGCCAGCAGTTCTGCGGGGGCGGATCGAGAGACCCAGTACTTC
>-|TRBV27|many|TRBJ1-6
CASSLSRGNSPLHF
TGTGCCAGCAGTTTATCCAGGGGAAATTCACCCCTCCACTTT
>-|TRBV4-1|few|TRBJ1-1
CASSQEGAGNTEAFF
TGCGCCAGCAGCCAAGAGGGGGCGGGTAACACTGAAGCTTTCTTT
>-|TRBV6-2/TRBV6-3|many|TRBJ2-7
CASSSGRFSSYEQYF
TGTGCCAGCAGTTCTGGACGGTTTAGCTCCTACGAGCAGTACTTC
>-|TRBV12-3/TRBV12-4|many|TRBJ2-7
CASSFAQGASYEQYF
TGTGCCAGCAGTTTCGCACAAGGGGCCTCGTACGAGCAGTACTTC
>-|TRBV20-1|few|TRBJ2-6
CSARDFGRPSGANVLTF
TGCAGTGCGCGGGACTTTGGTAGACCCTCTGGGGCCAACGTCCTGACTTTC
>-|TRBV19|many|TRBJ1-5
CASSSQGRDLPQHF
TGTGCCAGTAGCTCCCAGGGGCGCGATCTGCCCCAGCATTTT
>-|TRBV9|many|TRBJ2-2
CASSAGGRSGELFF
TGTGCCAGCAGCGCCGGGGGAAGGTCCGGGGAGCTGTTTTTT
>-|TRBV6-1|-|TRBJ1-1
CASSKKPRWNTEAFF
TGTGCCAGCAGTAAGAAACCTAGGTGGAACACTGAAGCTTTCTTT